This T cell receptor beta chain was obtained from a study of T cell clones after liver transplantation. Study summary: Samples came from ITN030ST, which attempted immunosuppression withdrawal within 2 years of liver transplantation.

Sequencing used immunoSEQ multiplex PCR; TCRdb keeps in-frame clones, though not all of them. The sample comprises about 53,000 clones, roughly 80% of which are singletons, and roughly 8.1% rests with the top ten. The CDR3 runs to 15 residues. V shed 3 bases, J shed 4 bases, and the junction held 6 bases outside the gene matches. Germline CDR1 is SGHTA and CDR2 is FQGNSA. V usage is TRBV7-2 and J usage is TRBJ2-5; TRBD2 matches at 9 bases. This sequence originates from a human donor who received a liver transplant. The sequencing here drew on CD4+ T cells from blood, taken before liver transplant. The CDR3, as DNA: TGTGCCAGCAGCTTGATAGCGGGAGTTGGAGAGACCCAGTACTTC. Its translation is CASSLIAGVGETQYF.